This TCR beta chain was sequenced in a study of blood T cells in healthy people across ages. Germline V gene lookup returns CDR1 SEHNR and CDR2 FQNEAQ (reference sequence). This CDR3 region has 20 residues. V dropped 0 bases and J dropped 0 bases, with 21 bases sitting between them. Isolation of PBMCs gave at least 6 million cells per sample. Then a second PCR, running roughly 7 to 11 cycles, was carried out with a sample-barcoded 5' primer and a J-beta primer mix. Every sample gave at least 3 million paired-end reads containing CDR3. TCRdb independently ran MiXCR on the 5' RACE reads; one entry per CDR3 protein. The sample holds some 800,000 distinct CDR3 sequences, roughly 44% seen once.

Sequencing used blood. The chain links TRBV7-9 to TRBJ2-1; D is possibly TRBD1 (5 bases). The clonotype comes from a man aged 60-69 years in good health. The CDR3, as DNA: TGTGCCAGCAGCTTAGCCCATGGGGCAGGGAATCCTCACTCCTACAATGAGCAGTTCTTC. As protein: CASSLAHGAGNPHSYNEQFF.